Listed here is a single TCR beta chain. The germline V gene has CDR1 MNHNS and CDR2 SASEGT. V lost 1 base, J lost 1 base, and 5 bases lay in between. The CDR3 runs to 14 residues. The data stem from a study of T cell changes during pregnancy in multiple sclerosis. This table comes from immunoSEQ multiplex PCR, and its TCRdb copy is limited to in-frame clones, with some not included. This sample has 100,000 to 110,000 clones, with 92% found just once. The sequenced sample was peripheral blood, obtained after pregnancy. The chain has TRBV6-1 and TRBJ1-5; D is uncertain. This receptor was obtained from a female donor with multiple sclerosis, enrolled in a pregnancy study. CDR3 sequence reads: CASSEGSSNQPQHF. The CDR3 region has the DNA TGTGCCAGCAGTGAAGGTTCGAGCAATCAGCCCCAGCATTTT.